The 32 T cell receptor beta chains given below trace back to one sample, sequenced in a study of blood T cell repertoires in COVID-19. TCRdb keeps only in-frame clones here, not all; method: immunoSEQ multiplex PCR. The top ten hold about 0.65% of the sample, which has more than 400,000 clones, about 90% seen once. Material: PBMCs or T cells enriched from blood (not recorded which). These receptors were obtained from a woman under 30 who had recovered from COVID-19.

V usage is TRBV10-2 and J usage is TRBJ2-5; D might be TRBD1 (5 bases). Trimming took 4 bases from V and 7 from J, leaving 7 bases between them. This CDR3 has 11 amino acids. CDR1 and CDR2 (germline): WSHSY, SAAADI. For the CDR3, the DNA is TGCGCCAGCAGTGTAGGGGTGACCCAGTACTTC. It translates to CASSVGVTQYF.

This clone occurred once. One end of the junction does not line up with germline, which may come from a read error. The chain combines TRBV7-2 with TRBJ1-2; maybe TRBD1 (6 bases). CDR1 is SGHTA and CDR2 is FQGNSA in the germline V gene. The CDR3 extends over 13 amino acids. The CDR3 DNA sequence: TGTGCCAGCACCCAAGGGACATTCTATGGGTACACCTTC. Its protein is CASTQGTFYGYTF.

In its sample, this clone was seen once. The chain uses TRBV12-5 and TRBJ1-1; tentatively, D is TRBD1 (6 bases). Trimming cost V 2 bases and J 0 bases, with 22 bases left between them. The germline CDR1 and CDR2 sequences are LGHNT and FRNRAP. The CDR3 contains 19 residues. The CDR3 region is CASGLRRGGLSIMNTEAFF. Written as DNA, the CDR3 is TGTGCTAGTGGTTTGAGGAGAGGGGGTCTATCAATCATGAACACTGAAGCTTTCTTT.

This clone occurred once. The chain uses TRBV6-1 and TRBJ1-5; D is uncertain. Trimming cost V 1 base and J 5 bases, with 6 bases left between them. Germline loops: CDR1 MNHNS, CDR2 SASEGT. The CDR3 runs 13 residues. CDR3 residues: CASSEGRDQPQHF. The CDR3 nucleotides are TGTGCCAGCAGTGAAGGGAGGGATCAGCCCCAGCATTTT.

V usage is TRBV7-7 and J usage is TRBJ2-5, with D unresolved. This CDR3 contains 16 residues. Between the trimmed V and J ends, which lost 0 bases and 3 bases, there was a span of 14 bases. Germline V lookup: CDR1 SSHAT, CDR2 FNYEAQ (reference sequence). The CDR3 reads CASSLASLGSKETQYF. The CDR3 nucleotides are TGTGCCAGCAGCTTAGCGAGTTTGGGCAGTAAAGAGACCCAGTACTTC.

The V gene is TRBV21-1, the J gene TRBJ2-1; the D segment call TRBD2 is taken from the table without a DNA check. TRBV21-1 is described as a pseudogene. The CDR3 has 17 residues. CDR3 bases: TGTGCCAGCAGCAAGAACAAATATAGCATACGGGAAAATGAGCAGTTCTTC. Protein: CASSKNKYSIRENEQFF.

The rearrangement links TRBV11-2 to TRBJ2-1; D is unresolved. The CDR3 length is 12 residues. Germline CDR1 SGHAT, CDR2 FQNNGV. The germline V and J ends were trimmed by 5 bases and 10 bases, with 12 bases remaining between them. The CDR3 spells CASSIQRSEQFF. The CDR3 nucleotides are TGTGCCAGCAGCATCCAGAGGAGCGAGCAGTTCTTC.

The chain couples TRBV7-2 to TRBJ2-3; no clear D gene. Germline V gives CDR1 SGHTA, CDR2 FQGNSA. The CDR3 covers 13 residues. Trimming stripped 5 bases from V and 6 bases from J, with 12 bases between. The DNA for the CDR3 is TGTGCCAGCAGCCGCAGGTTTGGGGATACGCAGTATTTT. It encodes CASSRRFGDTQYF.

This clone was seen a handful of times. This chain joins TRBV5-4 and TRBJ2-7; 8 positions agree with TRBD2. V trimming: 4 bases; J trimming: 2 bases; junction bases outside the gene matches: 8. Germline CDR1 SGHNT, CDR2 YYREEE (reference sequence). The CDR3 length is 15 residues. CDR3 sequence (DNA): TGTGCCAGCAGCGGTGGGGCCGGGGGGGCCTACGAGCAGTACTTC. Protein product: CASSGGAGGAYEQYF. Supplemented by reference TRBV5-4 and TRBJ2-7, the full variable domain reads ETGVTQSPTHLIKTRGQQVTLRCSSQSGHNTVSWYQQALGQGPQFIFQYYREEENGRGNFPPRFSGLQFPNYSSELNVNALELDDSALYLCASSGGAGGAYEQYFGPGTRLTVT.

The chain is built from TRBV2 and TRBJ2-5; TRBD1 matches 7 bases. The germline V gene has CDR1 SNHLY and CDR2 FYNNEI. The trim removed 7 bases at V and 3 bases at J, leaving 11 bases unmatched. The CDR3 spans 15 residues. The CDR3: CASMPLRGGKETQYF. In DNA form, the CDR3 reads TGTGCCAGCATGCCACTTCGAGGGGGCAAAGAGACCCAGTACTTC.

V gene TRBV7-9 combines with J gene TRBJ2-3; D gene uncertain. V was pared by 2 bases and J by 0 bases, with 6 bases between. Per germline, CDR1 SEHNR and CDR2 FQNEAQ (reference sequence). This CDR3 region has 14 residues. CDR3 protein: CASSLSTSTDTQYF. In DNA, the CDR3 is TGTGCCAGCAGCTTATCTACTAGCACAGATACGCAGTATTTT. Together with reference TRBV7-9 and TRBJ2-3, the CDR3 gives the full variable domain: DTGVSQNPRHKITKRGQNVTFRCDPISEHNRLYWYRQTLGQGPEFLTYFQNEAQLEKSRLLSDRFSAERPKGSFSTLEIQRTEQGDSAMYLCASSLSTSTDTQYFGPGTRLTVL.

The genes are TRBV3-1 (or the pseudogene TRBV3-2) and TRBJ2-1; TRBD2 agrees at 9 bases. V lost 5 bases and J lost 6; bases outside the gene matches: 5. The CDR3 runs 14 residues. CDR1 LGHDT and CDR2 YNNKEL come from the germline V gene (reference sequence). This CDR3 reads CASSDAGGPNEQFF. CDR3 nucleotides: TGTGCCAGCAGCGACGCGGGGGGGCCCAATGAGCAGTTCTTC.

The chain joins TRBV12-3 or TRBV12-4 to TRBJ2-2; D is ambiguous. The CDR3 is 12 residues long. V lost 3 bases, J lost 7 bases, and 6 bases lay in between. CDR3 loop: CASSFTIGELFF. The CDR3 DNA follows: TGTGCCAGCAGTTTTACAATCGGGGAGCTGTTTTTT.

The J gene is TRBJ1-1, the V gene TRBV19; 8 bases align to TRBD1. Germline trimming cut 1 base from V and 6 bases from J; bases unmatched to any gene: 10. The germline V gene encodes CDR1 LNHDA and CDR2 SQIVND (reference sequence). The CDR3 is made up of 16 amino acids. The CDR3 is CASSIGGPDRASEAFF. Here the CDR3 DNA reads TGTGCCAGTAGTATAGGGGGGCCGGACAGGGCCTCTGAAGCTTTCTTT.

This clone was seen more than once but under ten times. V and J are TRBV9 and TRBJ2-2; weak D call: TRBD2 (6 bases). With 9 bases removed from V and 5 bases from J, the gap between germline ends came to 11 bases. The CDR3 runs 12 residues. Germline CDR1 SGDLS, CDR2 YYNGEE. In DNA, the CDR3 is TGTGCCACCCGGGCGGGGACCGGGGAGCTGTTTTTT. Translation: CATRAGTGELFF.

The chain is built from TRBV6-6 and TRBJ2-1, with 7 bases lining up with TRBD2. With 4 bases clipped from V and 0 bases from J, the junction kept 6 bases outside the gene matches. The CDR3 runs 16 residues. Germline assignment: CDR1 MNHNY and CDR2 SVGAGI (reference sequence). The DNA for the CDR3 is TGTGCCAGCAGTTTCGGACTAGGGAGCTCCTACAATGAGCAGTTCTTC. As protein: CASSFGLGSSYNEQFF.

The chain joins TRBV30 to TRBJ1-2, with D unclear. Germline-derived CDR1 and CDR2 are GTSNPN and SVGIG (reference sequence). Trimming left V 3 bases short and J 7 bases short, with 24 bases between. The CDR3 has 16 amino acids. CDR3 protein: CAWRGSQTLSRSGYTF. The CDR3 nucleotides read TGTGCCTGGAGGGGGAGCCAGACCCTTTCAAGGAGTGGCTACACCTTC.

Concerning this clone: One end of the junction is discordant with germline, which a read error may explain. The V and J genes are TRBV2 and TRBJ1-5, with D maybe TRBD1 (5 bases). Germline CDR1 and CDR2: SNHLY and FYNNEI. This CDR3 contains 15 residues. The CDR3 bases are TGTGCCAGCAATGAACGTGGGGGGAGCAATCAGCCCCAGCATTTT. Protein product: CASNERGGSNQPQHF. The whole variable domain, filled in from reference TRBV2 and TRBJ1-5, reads EPEVTQTPSHQVTQMGQEVILRCVPISNHLYFYWYRQILGQKVEFLVSFYNNEISEKSEIFDDQFSVERPDGSNFTLKIRSTKLEDSAMYFCASNERGGSNQPQHFGDGTRLSIL.

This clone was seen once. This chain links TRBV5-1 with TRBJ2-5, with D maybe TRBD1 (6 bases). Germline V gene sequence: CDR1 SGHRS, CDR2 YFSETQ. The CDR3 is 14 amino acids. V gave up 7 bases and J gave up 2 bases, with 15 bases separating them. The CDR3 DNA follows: TGCGCCAGCTCAGGGGTACAGGGTCAAGAGACCCAGTACTTC. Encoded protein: CASSGVQGQETQYF.

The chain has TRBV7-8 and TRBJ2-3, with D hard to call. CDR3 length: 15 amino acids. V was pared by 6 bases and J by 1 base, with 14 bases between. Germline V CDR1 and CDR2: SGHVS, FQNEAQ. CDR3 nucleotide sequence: TGTGCCAGCAGGCTGACTTGGTTCGGCACAGATACGCAGTATTTT. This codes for CASRLTWFGTDTQYF. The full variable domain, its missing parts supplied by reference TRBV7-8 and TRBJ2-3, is GAGVSQSPRYKVAKRGQDVALRCDPISGHVSLFWYQQALGQGPEFLTYFQNEAQLDKSGLPSDRFFAERPEGSVSTLKIQRTQQEDSAVYLCASRLTWFGTDTQYFGPGTRLTVL.

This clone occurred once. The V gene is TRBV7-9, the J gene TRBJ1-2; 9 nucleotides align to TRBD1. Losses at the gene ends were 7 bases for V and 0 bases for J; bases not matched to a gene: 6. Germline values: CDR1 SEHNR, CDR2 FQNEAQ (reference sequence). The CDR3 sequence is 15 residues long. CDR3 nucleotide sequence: TGTGCCAGCAACCCGGGACAGGGAGCTAACTATGGCTACACCTTC. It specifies CASNPGQGANYGYTF.

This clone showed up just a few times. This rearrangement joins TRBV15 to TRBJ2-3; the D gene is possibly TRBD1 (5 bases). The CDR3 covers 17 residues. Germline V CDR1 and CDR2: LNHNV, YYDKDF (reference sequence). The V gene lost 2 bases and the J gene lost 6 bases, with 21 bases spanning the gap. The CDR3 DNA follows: TGTGCCACCAGCAGACTACTCAACCCCCAGGGCGCGGATACGCAGTATTTT. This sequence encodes CATSRLLNPQGADTQYF.

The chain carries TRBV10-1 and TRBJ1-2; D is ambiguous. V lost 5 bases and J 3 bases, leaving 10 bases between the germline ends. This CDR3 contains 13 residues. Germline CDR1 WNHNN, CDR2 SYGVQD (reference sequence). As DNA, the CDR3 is TGCGCCAGCAGTCACACGGGAGACTATGGCTACACCTTC. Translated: CASSHTGDYGYTF.

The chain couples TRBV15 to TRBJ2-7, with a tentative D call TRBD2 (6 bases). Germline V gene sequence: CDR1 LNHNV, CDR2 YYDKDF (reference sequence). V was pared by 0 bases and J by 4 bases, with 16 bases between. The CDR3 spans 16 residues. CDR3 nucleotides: TGTGCCACCAGCAGAGATCGAATAGGGGCGGGGTACGAGCAGTACTTC. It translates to CATSRDRIGAGYEQYF.

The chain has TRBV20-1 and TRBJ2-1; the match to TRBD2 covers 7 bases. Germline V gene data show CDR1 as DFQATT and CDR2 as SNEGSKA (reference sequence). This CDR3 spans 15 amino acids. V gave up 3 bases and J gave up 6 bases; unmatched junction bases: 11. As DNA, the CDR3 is TGCAGTGCTAGTAGACTAGCCGATGGCTTCAATGAGCAGTTCTTC. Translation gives CSASRLADGFNEQFF.

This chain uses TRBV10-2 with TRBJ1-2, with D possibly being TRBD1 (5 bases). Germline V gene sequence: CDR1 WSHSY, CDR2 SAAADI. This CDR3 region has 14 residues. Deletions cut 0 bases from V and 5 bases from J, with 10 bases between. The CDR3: CASSESGTEYGYTF. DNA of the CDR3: TGCGCCAGCAGTGAGTCTGGGACTGAGTATGGCTACACCTTC.

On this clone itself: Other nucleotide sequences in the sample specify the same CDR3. CDR3 sequence: CASSPGGETQYF. CDR3 in DNA: TGTGCCAGCAGTCCAGGGGGAGAGACCCAGTACTTC. This sequence joins TRBV27 and TRBJ2-5; 7 nucleotides align to TRBD1. The CDR3 runs 12 residues. Germline CDR1 and CDR2: MNHEY and SMNVEV (reference sequence). V shed 5 bases and J 4 bases; nucleotides not matched to a gene: 1.

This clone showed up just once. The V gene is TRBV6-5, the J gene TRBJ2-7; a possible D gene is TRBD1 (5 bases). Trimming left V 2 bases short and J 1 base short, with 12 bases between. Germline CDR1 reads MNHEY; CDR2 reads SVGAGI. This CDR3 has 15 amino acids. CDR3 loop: CASSYTGVYSYEQYF. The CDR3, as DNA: TGTGCCAGCAGTTACACAGGCGTGTATTCCTACGAGCAGTACTTC.

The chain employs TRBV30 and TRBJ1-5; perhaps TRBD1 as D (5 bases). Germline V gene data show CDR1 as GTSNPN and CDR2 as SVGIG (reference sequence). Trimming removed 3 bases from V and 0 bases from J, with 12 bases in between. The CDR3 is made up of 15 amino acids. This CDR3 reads CAWRGQGFSNQPQHF. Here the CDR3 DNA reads TGTGCCTGGAGGGGCCAGGGTTTTAGCAATCAGCCCCAGCATTTT.

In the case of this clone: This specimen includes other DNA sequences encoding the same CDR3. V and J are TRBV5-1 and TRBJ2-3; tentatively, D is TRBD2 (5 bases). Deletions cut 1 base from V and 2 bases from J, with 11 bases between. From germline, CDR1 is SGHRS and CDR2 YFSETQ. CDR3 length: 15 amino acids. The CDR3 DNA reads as TGCGCCAGCAGCTTGAGTAGAGGGTCCACAGATACGCAGTATTTT. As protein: CASSLSRGSTDTQYF.

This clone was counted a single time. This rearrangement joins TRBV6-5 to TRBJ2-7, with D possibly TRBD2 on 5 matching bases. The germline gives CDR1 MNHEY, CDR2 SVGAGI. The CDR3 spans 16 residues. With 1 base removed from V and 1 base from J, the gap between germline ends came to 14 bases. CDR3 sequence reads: CASSYFRGKGSYEQYF. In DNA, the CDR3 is TGTGCCAGCAGTTACTTTCGGGGAAAAGGGTCCTACGAGCAGTACTTC.

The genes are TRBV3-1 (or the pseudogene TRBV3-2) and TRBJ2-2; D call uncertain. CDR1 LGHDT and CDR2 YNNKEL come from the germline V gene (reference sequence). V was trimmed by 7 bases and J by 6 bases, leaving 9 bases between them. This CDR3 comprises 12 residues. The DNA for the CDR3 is TGTGCCAGCAATTCTCGGGCCGGGGAGCTGTTTTTT. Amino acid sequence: CASNSRAGELFF.